Each of the 10 T cell receptor beta chains below was sequenced from the same sample in a study of CD8 T cells in Susac syndrome. Random hexamers were used to reverse transcribe an amount of roughly 0.5 to 1 ug RNA. TCRdb fed the immunoSEQ multiplex PCR reads into MiXCR, producing one record per CDR3 protein. This table holds approximately 150,000 distinct CDR3 sequences, about 94% found once. The sequencing input was CD4+ T cells from PBMCs. The receptors come from a human donor in good health.

The V call is TRBV19, the J call TRBJ1-2; a weak D match, TRBD1 (6 bases). This CDR3 has 16 residues. Germline loops: CDR1 LNHDA, CDR2 SQIVND (reference sequence). With 5 bases removed from V and 1 base from J, the gap between germline ends came to 17 bases. The CDR3 DNA reads as TGTGCCAGTAGTCCGTTAACAGGGTATTATAACTATGGCTACACCTTC. Amino acid sequence: CASSPLTGYYNYGYTF. The full variable domain, with the rest looked up from reference TRBV19 and TRBJ1-2, is DGGITQSPKYLFRKEGQNVTLSCEQNLNHDAMYWYRQDPGQGLRLIYYSQIVNDFQKGDIAEGYSVSREKKESFPLTVTSAQKNPTAFYLCASSPLTGYYNYGYTFGSGTRLTVV.

CDR3 sequence reads: CASGLGLFWGYTF. The DNA of the CDR3 is TGTGCTAGTGGTTTGGGGCTGTTTTGGGGCTACACCTTC. The chain links TRBV12-5 to TRBJ1-2; D remains ambiguous. Germline V gene data show CDR1 as LGHNT and CDR2 as FRNRAP. The germline V and J ends were trimmed by 1 base and 8 bases, with 11 bases remaining between them. This CDR3 has 13 residues.

This clonotype was detected a few times. The chain uses TRBV3-1 and TRBJ2-7; D uncertain. Germline loops: CDR1 LGHDT, CDR2 YNNKEL (reference sequence). The CDR3 sequence is 12 residues long. Trimming took off 1 base at V and 4 bases at J, with 5 bases between the two ends. DNA for the CDR3: TGTGCCAGCAGCCAAGGGCCATACGAGCAGTACTTC. Amino acid sequence: CASSQGPYEQYF.

The chain links TRBV9 to TRBJ2-3, with D uncertain. The germline gives CDR1 SGDLS, CDR2 YYNGEE. Trimming removed 4 bases at V and 6 bases at J, with 9 bases between. CDR3 length: 12 residues. The chain's CDR3 is CASSTPPDTQYF. The CDR3 DNA sequence: TGTGCCAGCAGCACCCCTCCGGATACGCAGTATTTT.

The chain employs TRBV7-3 and TRBJ1-5, with a weak D call TRBD1 (6 bases). Looked up from germline, CDR1 is SGHTA and CDR2 is FQGTGA. CDR3 length equals 14 residues. The V and J ends lost 5 bases and 4 bases respectively, with 12 bases between them. The chain's CDR3 is CASSTGIGNQPQHF. In DNA, the CDR3 is TGTGCCAGCAGCACAGGGATAGGAAATCAGCCCCAGCATTTT. The complete variable domain, with remaining parts taken from reference TRBV7-3 and TRBJ1-5, reads GAGVSQTPSNKVTEKGKYVELRCDPISGHTALYWYRQSLGQGPEFLIYFQGTGAADDSGLPNDRFFAVRPEGSVSTLKIQRTERGDSAVYLCASSTGIGNQPQHFGDGTRLSIL.

The CDR3 reads CASSQQGISSTGELFF. The CDR3, as DNA: TGCGCCAGCAGCCAACAGGGGATAAGCAGCACCGGGGAGCTGTTTTTT. The chain joins TRBV5-1 to TRBJ2-2; 7 positions agree with TRBD1. Per germline, CDR1 SGHRS and CDR2 YFSETQ. V gave up 4 bases and J gave up 4 bases; unmatched junction bases: 10. CDR3 length: 16 amino acids.

The rearrangement joins TRBV30 to TRBJ1-2, with TRBD1 matching 7 bases. The CDR3 has 12 residues. From germline, CDR1 is GTSNPN and CDR2 SVGIG (reference sequence). The junction had 3 bases not matched to a gene; V was cut back by 4 bases and J by 4 bases. The CDR3 nucleotides are TGTGCCTGGAAACAGGGGTTCTATGGCTACACCTTC. Translating it yields CAWKQGFYGYTF.

V is TRBV30 and J is TRBJ2-1; 11 bases fit TRBD2. With V trimmed by 3 bases and J by 6 bases, 4 bases remained unmatched. Germline loops: CDR1 GTSNPN, CDR2 SVGIG (reference sequence). This CDR3 is 14 amino acids long. The CDR3: CAWRLAGASNEQFF. CDR3 in DNA: TGTGCCTGGAGACTAGCGGGGGCCAGCAATGAGCAGTTCTTC.

The V call is TRBV6-2 or TRBV6-3, the J call TRBJ2-4, with TRBD1 identical over 9 bases. This CDR3 contains 14 residues. The V gene's germline CDR1 is MNHEY and CDR2 SVGEGT. With 5 bases clipped from V and 7 bases from J, the junction kept 6 bases outside the gene matches. The CDR3 region is CASSPGTGWNIQYF. As DNA, the CDR3 is TGTGCCAGCAGTCCTGGGACAGGGTGGAACATTCAGTACTTC.

The chain carries TRBV4-2 and TRBJ1-3; D call uncertain. CDR1 and CDR2 (germline): LGHNA, YNFKEQ. This CDR3 has 17 amino acids. Between the trimmed V and J ends, which lost 0 bases and 0 bases, there was a span of 12 bases. The chain's CDR3 is CASSQEIPGVSGNTIYF. DNA for the CDR3: TGTGCCAGCAGCCAAGAGATACCCGGGGTCTCTGGAAACACCATATATTTT.